The 27 T cell receptor beta chains given below trace back to one sample, sequenced in a study of blood T cell repertoires in COVID-19. TCRdb keeps only in-frame clones here, not all; method: immunoSEQ multiplex PCR. The table lists around 170,000 clones, about 87% of them singletons. The sequenced material came from peripheral blood. Source of these receptors: a man aged 55 to 70 with acute or convalescent COVID-19.

The chain is built from TRBV6-5 and TRBJ2-1; TRBD1 matches at 7 bases. Looked up from germline, CDR1 is MNHEY and CDR2 is SVGAGI. The junction had 2 bases not matched to a gene; V was cut back by 1 base and J by 5 bases. The CDR3 is 14 residues long. In DNA form, the CDR3 reads TGTGCCAGCAGTTACTTTACAGGGGACAATGAGCAGTTCTTC. Its protein is CASSYFTGDNEQFF.

V gene TRBV7-3 combines with J gene TRBJ2-3; 14 nucleotides line up with TRBD2. Trimming took 4 bases from V and 6 from J; bases not matched to a gene: 3. The CDR3 contains 15 residues. Germline CDR1 SGHTA, CDR2 FQGTGA. The CDR3 DNA is TGTGCCAGCAGCTCGGGACTAGCGGGGGTCGATACGCAGTATTTT. Its translation: CASSSGLAGVDTQYF.

The V and J genes are TRBV28 and TRBJ1-1, with D possibly matching TRBD1 (6 bases). Germline-derived CDR1 and CDR2 are MDHEN and SYDVKM. This CDR3 has 15 amino acids. Trimming left V 2 bases short and J 5 bases short, with 15 bases between. CDR3 coding DNA: TGTGCCAGCAGTTTACCCCTACAGGGTCGAACTGAAGCTTTCTTT. It specifies CASSLPLQGRTEAFF.

This clone has a handful of counts. V gene TRBV6-6 combines with J gene TRBJ2-5; a weak D match, TRBD2 (6 bases). CDR3 length: 16 residues. Germline V gives CDR1 MNHNY, CDR2 SVGAGI (reference sequence). Trimming left V 0 bases short and J 5 bases short, with 16 bases between. The CDR3 nucleotides read TGTGCCAGCAGTTACTCGAACCCGGCTGGGGGGGAGACCCAGTACTTC. This sequence encodes CASSYSNPAGGETQYF.

The V and J genes are TRBV15 and TRBJ1-3, with unresolved D. The CDR3 sequence is 15 residues long. The V gene lost 6 bases and the J gene lost 0 bases, with 12 bases spanning the gap. The germline V gene has CDR1 LNHNV and CDR2 YYDKDF (reference sequence). The DNA for the CDR3 is TGTGCCACCAGTCTGACTTCGAGCTCTGGAAACACCATATATTTT. Translation gives CATSLTSSSGNTIYF.

The V gene is TRBV11-2, the J gene TRBJ1-1, with D perhaps matching TRBD1 (6 bases). V was clipped by 2 bases and J by 3 bases, with 10 bases between them. CDR1 SGHAT and CDR2 FQNNGV come from the germline V gene. The CDR3 spans 14 residues. The CDR3 protein is CASSLNRAYTEAFF. The CDR3, as DNA: TGTGCCAGCAGCTTAAACAGGGCTTACACTGAAGCTTTCTTT.

The V and J genes are TRBV2 and TRBJ1-2; 7 bases are a match to TRBD1. There are 13 residues in the CDR3. After removal of 6 bases from V and 2 bases from J, the junction contained 3 bases not matched to a gene. The germline CDR1 and CDR2 sequences are SNHLY and FYNNEI. The CDR3 loop is CASRGQLNYGYTF. As DNA, the CDR3 is TGTGCCAGCAGGGGACAGCTGAACTATGGCTACACCTTC.

The chain is built from TRBV11-2 and TRBJ2-7; D gene ambiguous. CDR1 SGHAT and CDR2 FQNNGV come from the germline V gene. The CDR3 runs 12 residues. V was clipped by 4 bases and J by 4 bases, with 8 bases between them. CDR3 nucleotides: TGTGCCAGCAGCTGGGCCTCTTACGAGCAGTACGTC. Translating it yields CASSWASYEQYV.

V gene TRBV6-5 combines with J gene TRBJ1-1, with D maybe TRBD1 (6 bases). Trimming removed 5 bases at V and 4 bases at J, with 11 bases between. This CDR3 has 13 residues. The germline gives CDR1 MNHEY, CDR2 SVGAGI. The CDR3 nucleotides are TGTGCCAGCAGTCAGGGGCGCGGCACTGAAGCTTTCTTT. The encoded protein is CASSQGRGTEAFF.

This chain links TRBV6-1 with TRBJ1-5; D unclear. Per the germline V gene, CDR1 is MNHNS and CDR2 is SASEGT. Trimming removed 0 bases from V and 0 bases from J, with 9 bases in between. This CDR3 has 16 residues. This chain's CDR3 is CASSEARVDSNQPQHF. In DNA, the CDR3 is TGTGCCAGCAGTGAAGCGCGAGTAGATAGCAATCAGCCCCAGCATTTT.

In regard to this clone: One junction end disagrees with the germline gene, perhaps due to a read error. The chain employs TRBV27 and TRBJ2-7; TRBD2 matches 10 bases. The CDR3 totals 15 residues. Germline V lookup: CDR1 MNHEY, CDR2 SMNVEV (reference sequence). CDR3 residues: CASRAPNYRASGRLF. Here the CDR3 DNA reads TGTGCCAGCAGAGCACCAAATTACCGGGCTAGCGGGAGATTATTC.

CDR3 in amino acids: CASSVTSGRPDTQYF. DNA of the CDR3: TGTGCCAGCAGCGTTACTAGCGGGAGACCAGATACGCAGTATTTT. This sequence joins TRBV5-5 and TRBJ2-3, with 11 bases lining up with TRBD2. The CDR3 totals 15 residues. V lost 4 bases and J lost 4; bases outside the gene matches: 5. CDR1 is SGHKS and CDR2 is YYEKEE in the germline V gene (reference sequence).

The CDR3 region is CASSWGRGVNTEAFF. DNA of the CDR3: TGTGCCAGCAGTTGGGGCAGGGGGGTGAACACTGAAGCTTTCTTT. The chain links TRBV27 to TRBJ1-1; 7 bases line up with TRBD1. The J segment lost 0 bases and the V segment lost 4 bases, leaving 5 bases of the junction unmatched. The CDR3 covers 15 residues. CDR1 and CDR2 from the germline V gene are MNHEY and SMNVEV (reference sequence).

The chain uses TRBV6-4 and TRBJ1-6; D gene unclear. Trimming took off 2 bases at V and 8 bases at J, with 10 bases between the two ends. The V gene's germline CDR1 is MRHNA and CDR2 SNTAGT. The CDR3 contains 14 residues. This CDR3 is CASSDNFHHSPLHF. DNA of the CDR3: TGTGCCAGCAGTGACAACTTTCATCATTCACCCCTCCACTTT.

This sequence joins TRBV4-3 and TRBJ1-1, with unresolved D. Between the trimmed V and J ends, which lost 4 bases and 3 bases, there was a span of 18 bases. CDR1 is LGHNA and CDR2 is YSLEER in the germline V gene. The CDR3 spans 16 residues. CDR3 bases: TGCGCCAGCAGCCTGTTTTATGGCTTGTTGGACACTGAAGCTTTCTTT. Amino acid sequence: CASSLFYGLLDTEAFF.

V and J are TRBV5-6 and TRBJ2-7, with 7 nucleotides matching TRBD1. The CDR3 covers 16 residues. The ends lost 4 bases at V and 2 bases at J; junction bases unmatched: 12. The V gene's germline CDR1 is SGHDT and CDR2 YYEEEE. This CDR3 reads CASSGSLPGQPYEQYV. The CDR3 DNA reads TGTGCCAGCAGCGGATCCCTCCCGGGACAGCCCTACGAGCAGTACGTC.

The V and J genes are TRBV2 and TRBJ1-2; the D gene is possibly TRBD1 (6 bases). V was pared by 7 bases and J by 7 bases, with 16 bases between. The germline V gene has CDR1 SNHLY and CDR2 FYNNEI. There are 13 residues in the CDR3. The CDR3 reads CASIWTRGGGYTF. DNA for the CDR3: TGTGCCAGCATCTGGACGAGAGGGGGTGGCTACACCTTC.

This clone has just a few counts. This chain links TRBV5-4 with TRBJ2-2, with 7 bases matching TRBD1. This CDR3 spans 15 amino acids. The junction had 9 bases not matched to a gene; V was cut back by 4 bases and J by 6 bases. CDR1 and CDR2 from the germline V gene are SGHNT and YYREEE (reference sequence). The CDR3 region is CASSATGAQPGELFF. The CDR3 bases are TGTGCCAGCAGCGCTACAGGGGCCCAGCCCGGGGAGCTGTTTTTT.

The V and J genes are TRBV19 and TRBJ2-3; D not resolved. V lost 6 bases and J lost 1, with 8 bases in between. The CDR3 extends over 13 amino acids. Germline CDR1 and CDR2: LNHDA and SQIVND (reference sequence). CDR3 sequence (DNA): TGTGCCAGTAGATCCCCGGGCACAGATACGCAGTATTTT. Its translation: CASRSPGTDTQYF.

The chain has TRBV7-9 and TRBJ1-5; D not resolved. Per germline, CDR1 SEHNR and CDR2 FQNEAQ (reference sequence). The CDR3 is 15 amino acids. Trimming took 5 bases from V and 0 from J, leaving 11 bases between them. In DNA form, the CDR3 reads TGTGCCAGCAGCGCAGGTGAATTTAGCAATCAGCCCCAGCATTTT. This translates into CASSAGEFSNQPQHF.

This clone was detected only once. V is TRBV1 and J is TRBJ2-5; the table's D call, TRBD1, was not checked against the DNA. TRBV1 is reported as a pseudogene. The CDR3 has 14 residues. CDR3 coding DNA: TGCACCAGCAGCCAAGATGGGGCGGAGGAGACCCAGTACTTC. Protein product: CTSSQDGAEETQYF.

DNA for the CDR3: TGTGCCAGTAGTCCCCACAAGGGGCCTAATGAAAAACTGTTTTTT. This sequence encodes CASSPHKGPNEKLFF. The chain recombines TRBV19 with TRBJ1-4, with D possibly TRBD1 on 5 matching bases. V was clipped by 5 bases and J by 3 bases, with 13 bases between them. Per germline, CDR1 LNHDA and CDR2 SQIVND (reference sequence). This CDR3 has 15 residues.

The CDR3 region is CSVFLDGNYGYTF. DNA of the CDR3: TGCAGCGTCTTTCTTGACGGGAACTATGGCTACACCTTC. The chain has TRBV29-1 and TRBJ1-2; D remains ambiguous. The CDR3 runs 13 residues. Germline lookup yields CDR1 SQVTM and CDR2 ANQGSEA. Trimming stripped 6 bases from V and 2 bases from J, with 13 bases between.

Only one count was recorded for this clone. The V call is TRBV6-5, the J call TRBJ1-1, with 9 bases fitting TRBD1. The V segment lost 6 bases and the J segment 7 bases; nucleotides outside the gene matches: 3. Looked up from germline, CDR1 is MNHEY and CDR2 is SVGAGI. CDR3 length: 12 amino acids. The CDR3 DNA follows: TGTGCCAGCAGACAGGGGGCAGATGAAGCTTTCTTT. Translating gives CASRQGADEAFF.

The chain joins TRBV5-1 to TRBJ2-5; possibly TRBD2 for D (6 bases). V was cut by 4 bases and J by 5 bases, with 21 bases left in between. The CDR3 runs to 16 residues. Germline lookup yields CDR1 SGHRS and CDR2 YFSETQ. CDR3 sequence (DNA): TGCGCCAGCAGCCCGTCGGGGCTAGCGCGGAGGGAGACCCAGTACTTC. Translating gives CASSPSGLARRETQYF.

This clone was picked up one time. This rearrangement joins TRBV5-4 to TRBJ2-3, with a tentative D call TRBD1 (5 bases). V gave up 3 bases and J gave up 3 bases, with 11 bases separating them. CDR3 length: 14 amino acids. The germline CDR1 and CDR2 sequences are SGHNT and YYREEE (reference sequence). The CDR3 region has the DNA TGTGCCAGCAGCTCGAGCAGGGAAACAGATACGCAGTATTTT. This translates into CASSSSRETDTQYF. Drawing the rest from reference TRBV5-4 and TRBJ2-3, the complete variable domain is ETGVTQSPTHLIKTRGQQVTLRCSSQSGHNTVSWYQQALGQGPQFIFQYYREEENGRGNFPPRFSGLQFPNYSSELNVNALELDDSALYLCASSSSRETDTQYFGPGTRLTVL.

The chain joins TRBV19 to TRBJ1-5; 10 bases are a match to TRBD1. Germline assignment: CDR1 LNHDA and CDR2 SQIVND (reference sequence). The CDR3 contains 16 residues. The ends lost 6 bases at V and 6 bases at J; junction bases unmatched: 11. As DNA, the CDR3 is TGTGCCAGTAGCATAACGACAGGGGGCTTTATTCAGCCCCAGCATTTT. Encoded protein: CASSITTGGFIQPQHF.